This entry concerns a single TCR beta chain. Its antigen is undetermined. V gave up 8 bases and J gave up 7 bases; unmatched junction bases: 8. CDR3 length equals 13 residues. Germline loops: CDR1 WSHSY, CDR2 SAAADI. TCRdb used MiXCR to reprocess the 5' RACE reads, holding one entry per CDR3 protein. The data contain some 100,000 distinct CDR3 sequences, roughly 11% of them singletons. The data are from a study of T-cell memory formation after mild COVID-19. General study results and limits: Within pre-infection memory, some responding clones were found, suggesting cross-reactive memory joined.

The sequenced sample consisted of PBMCs or a T cell subset sorted from them (not recorded which). The V and J genes are TRBV10-2 and TRBJ2-7; the match to TRBD2 covers 10 bases. This clonotype was obtained from a man aged 18 to 29 who had mild COVID-19 (a few samples of this study predate the infection). Cell type and time point are not known. The CDR3 DNA is TGCGCCAGCTCCAGCGGGGGGGCGGAGGAGCAGTACTTC. It is translated as CASSSGGAEEQYF.